This TCR beta chain stems from a study of OX40 agonist ivuxolimab in advanced cancers. Study as a whole: A partial response was reached by three patients: one with hepatocellular carcinoma and two with cutaneous melanoma.

Using immunoSEQ multiplex PCR, the repertoire was profiled, and TCRdb retains in-frame clones only, with some absent. The table records 25,000 to 35,000 clones, roughly 87% of them present only once. This clonotype was sampled from an adult with an advanced solid tumor such as melanoma, head and neck, liver or kidney cancer. Source: CD4+ or CD8+ T cells sorted from blood, taken in a trial of the OX40 agonist ivuxolimab.

CDR3 sequence reads: CASSSGDQYNEQFF. The CDR3 coding sequence is TGCGCCAGCAGCTCGGGGGATCAGTACAATGAGCAGTTCTTC. V and J are TRBV5-1 and TRBJ2-1; TRBD2 is a possible D gene (6 bases). Between the trimmed V and J ends, which lost 3 bases and 4 bases, there was a span of 11 bases. The CDR3 totals 14 residues. The germline CDR1 and CDR2 sequences are SGHRS and YFSETQ.